The 11 T cell receptor beta chains below all came from one sample that was sequenced in a study of shared clonotypes between healthy human individuals (dated by TCRdb to about 2020). To prepare the library, the immunoSEQ multiplex PCR assay was applied. This immuneACCESS table, as held by TCRdb, lists in-frame sequences with V and J called but not all clones. Of the missing ones, under half trace to an unresolved V gene in checked studies; the others have no known cause. This sample is represented by around 2,000,000 clones; approximately 94% of them were singletons. The ten largest clones represent 1% to 1.3% of the sample. CD8 naive samples were CD45RO-negative cells positively selected for CCR7, giving a CD45RA+CCR7+ population that excluded TemRA cells. Sequencing was done on a sample of naive CD8+ T cells sorted from blood. What this sample's cell subset or site label stands for: CD45RA+CCR7+. These receptors were obtained from a young man in good health.

This clone was seen a single time. The chain employs TRBV28 and TRBJ1-2, with D perhaps TRBD1 (6 bases). The germline V and J ends were trimmed by 6 bases and 4 bases, with 12 bases remaining between them. From germline, CDR1 is MDHEN and CDR2 SYDVKM. The CDR3 has 13 residues. CDR3 in amino acids: CASRIQGGYGYTF. In DNA, the CDR3 is TGTGCCAGCAGAATACAGGGTGGCTATGGCTACACCTTC.

V and J are TRBV7-9 and TRBJ2-5, with D maybe TRBD2 (6 bases). CDR3 length: 15 residues. CDR1 is SEHNR, CDR2 FQNEAQ, per germline (reference sequence). Trimming left V 5 bases short and J 4 bases short, with 17 bases between. DNA of the CDR3: TGTGCCAGCAGCCCGTGGGACTTGGGGGGAGAGACCCAGTACTTC. Translation: CASSPWDLGGETQYF.

Comment on this clone: The same CDR3 is also encoded by other DNA sequences in this sample. V and J are TRBV7-9 and TRBJ1-5, with unresolved D. Trimming removed 4 bases at V and 2 bases at J, with 9 bases between. Germline V gives CDR1 SEHNR, CDR2 FQNEAQ (reference sequence). The CDR3 sequence is 14 residues long. This chain's CDR3 is CASSSSGGNQPQHF. Here the CDR3 DNA reads TGTGCCAGCAGCTCCAGCGGCGGCAATCAGCCCCAGCATTTT.

CDR3 nucleotide sequence: TGTGCCAGCAGTTACGGGGTTGAGGGGTACAATGAGCAGTTCTTC. Translating gives CASSYGVEGYNEQFF. J is TRBJ2-1 and V is TRBV6-5; D tentatively fits TRBD1 or TRBD2 (5 bases each). Trimming left V 2 bases short and J 4 bases short, with 12 bases between. CDR1 and CDR2 (germline): MNHEY, SVGAGI. The CDR3 sequence is 15 residues long.

V is TRBV5-6 and J is TRBJ1-6; possibly TRBD1 for D (6 bases). CDR1 SGHDT and CDR2 YYEEEE come from the germline V gene. The CDR3 loop spans 14 amino acids. The V and J ends lost 3 bases and 8 bases respectively, with 12 bases between them. Written as DNA, the CDR3 is TGTGCCAGCAGCTCTTGGGGGGGCGATTCACCCCTCCACTTT. Translating gives CASSSWGGDSPLHF.

The genes are TRBV18 and TRBJ2-6; 10 bases are shared with TRBD2. After removal of 0 bases from V and 0 bases from J, the junction contained 11 bases not matched to a gene. CDR1 and CDR2 (germline): KGHSH, LQKENI. The length of the CDR3 is 21 residues. The CDR3 region has the DNA TGTGCCAGCTCACCACCGTCACGTCCTAGCGGGGGTCCCTCTGGGGCCAACGTCCTGACTTTC. Encoded protein: CASSPPSRPSGGPSGANVLTF.

The chain links TRBV4-3 to TRBJ2-1; the D gene is possibly TRBD2 (5 bases). This CDR3 spans 16 amino acids. The germline gives CDR1 LGHNA, CDR2 YSLEER. The V end lost 0 bases, the J end lost 8 bases, and 17 bases lay between the germline ends. CDR3 nucleotides: TGCGCCAGCAGCCAAGATTCGGGCCGGGGTGTGTATGAGCAGTTCTTC. This gives the protein CASSQDSGRGVYEQFF.

The rearrangement links TRBV4-1 to TRBJ2-2; D uncertain. Germline V gene data show CDR1 as MGHRA and CDR2 as YSYEKL. The ends were cut back, 2 bases at V and 4 bases at J, with 8 bases in the middle. This CDR3 spans 14 amino acids. The CDR3 coding sequence is TGCGCCAGCAGCCAAAATCCTGTCACCGGGGAGCTGTTTTTT. This gives the protein CASSQNPVTGELFF.

The chain has TRBV4-1 and TRBJ1-2, with 9 bases lining up with TRBD1. This CDR3 spans 15 amino acids. Germline lookup yields CDR1 MGHRA and CDR2 YSYEKL. V shed 0 bases, J shed 6 bases, and the junction held 5 bases outside the gene matches. Here the CDR3 DNA reads TGCGCCAGCAGCCAAGAAACCGGGACAGGGAATGGCTACACCTTC. It codes for CASSQETGTGNGYTF.

This chain uses TRBV25-1 with TRBJ2-7; D is perhaps TRBD2 (6 bases). Germline values: CDR1 MGHDK, CDR2 SYGVNS. The V gene lost 7 bases and the J gene lost 0 bases, with 13 bases spanning the gap. The CDR3 totals 14 residues. This chain's CDR3 is CASTPGEVSYEQYF. DNA of the CDR3: TGTGCCAGCACCCCCGGGGAGGTCTCCTACGAGCAGTACTTC.

The genes are TRBV19 and TRBJ1-5, with D uncertain. The germline gives CDR1 LNHDA, CDR2 SQIVND (reference sequence). The CDR3 has 15 amino acids. V was cut by 0 bases and J by 1 base, with 7 bases left in between. CDR3 bases: TGTGCCAGTAGTATAGATCTGGGCAGCAATCAGCCCCAGCATTTT. It translates to CASSIDLGSNQPQHF.